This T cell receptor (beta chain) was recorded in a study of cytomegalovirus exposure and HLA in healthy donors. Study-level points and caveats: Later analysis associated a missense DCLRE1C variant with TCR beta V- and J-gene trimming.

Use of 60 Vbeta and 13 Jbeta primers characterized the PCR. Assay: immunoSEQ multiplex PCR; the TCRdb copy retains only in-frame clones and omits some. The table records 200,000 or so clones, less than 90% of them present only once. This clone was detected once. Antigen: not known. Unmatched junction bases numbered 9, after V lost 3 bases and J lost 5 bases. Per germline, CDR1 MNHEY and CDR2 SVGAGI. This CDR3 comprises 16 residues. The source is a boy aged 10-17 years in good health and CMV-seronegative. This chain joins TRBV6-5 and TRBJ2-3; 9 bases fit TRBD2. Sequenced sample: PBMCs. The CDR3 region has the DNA TGTGCCAGCAGTTATTTTGCGGGAGGGCAATTAGATACGCAGTATTTT. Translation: CASSYFAGGQLDTQYF.